Listed here are 20 T cell receptor beta chains from one sample, sequenced in a study of T cells in Graves' hyperthyroidism and ophthalmopathy. Regions amplified from RNA transcripts were the TCR beta CDR3 regions. First-round RT-PCR of the TCR CDR3 relied on the HTBI primer set. TCRdb independently ran MiXCR on the multiplex PCR reads; one entry per CDR3 protein. The data hold 550,000 to 650,000 distinct CDR3 sequences, with around 13% observed a single time. The sequenced sample consisted of blood. These TCRs come from a woman aged 40 to 50 with Graves' hyperthyroidism.

Many counts were recorded for this clonotype. The chain links TRBV6-1 to TRBJ1-5, with TRBD1 identical over 9 bases. Trimming took 7 bases from V and 4 from J; bases not matched to a gene: 5. CDR3 length equals 14 residues. The V gene's germline CDR1 is MNHNS and CDR2 SASEGT. The CDR3 sequence: CASKQGAMNQPQHF. For the CDR3, the DNA is TGTGCCAGCAAACAGGGGGCGATGAATCAGCCCCAGCATTTT.

In the case of this clonotype: The CDR3 does not end in the conserved phenylalanine or tryptophan, so this is likely a read error. This chain joins TRBV5-4 and TRBJ2-7, with 10 bases identical to TRBD2. Germline V gives CDR1 SGHNT, CDR2 YYREEE (reference sequence). The length of the CDR3 is 16 residues. The trim removed 2 bases at V and 6 bases at J, leaving 11 bases unmatched. CDR3 DNA sequence: TGTGCCAGCAGCTTAACGAAAACTAGCGGGATGGCCGAGCAGTACCTC. Translation: CASSLTKTSGMAEQYL.

This clonotype was seen only a few times. A read error may produce the germline difference seen at one junction end. V gene TRBV6-9 combines with J gene TRBJ2-7, with D perhaps assigned TRBD1 or TRBD2 (6 bases each). Germline V gene sequence: CDR1 MNHGY, CDR2 SVAAGI. This CDR3 region has 14 residues. For the CDR3, the DNA is TGTGCCGGCAGTTACGGGGGCGCGGGCTACGAGCAGTACTTC. Translating it yields CAGSYGGAGYEQYF.

In this sample, this clonotype turned up a few times. The chain combines TRBV10-2 with TRBJ2-1, with 16 bases aligning to TRBD2. The V gene end was trimmed by 6 bases and the J gene end by 1 base; junction bases not matched to a gene: 3. This CDR3 region has 17 residues. In germline, CDR1 is WSHSY, CDR2 SAAADI. This CDR3 is CASSGTSGRGSYNEQFF. CDR3 nucleotides: TGCGCCAGCAGCGGGACTAGCGGGAGGGGTTCCTACAATGAGCAGTTCTTC.

The chain joins TRBV27 to TRBJ2-3; D unresolved. V shed 5 bases and J shed 4 bases, with 16 bases lying between them. The CDR3 has 15 amino acids. Germline-derived CDR1 and CDR2 are MNHEY and SMNVEV (reference sequence). The CDR3 loop reads CASSPNSRVSDTQYF. Written as DNA, the CDR3 is TGTGCCAGCAGTCCGAACTCGAGAGTCTCAGATACGCAGTATTTT.

This clonotype has just a few counts. The chain recombines TRBV7-3 with TRBJ2-5; D may be TRBD1 (6 bases). The V gene's germline CDR1 is SGHTA and CDR2 FQGTGA. The CDR3 is made up of 18 amino acids. V gave up 2 bases and J gave up 5 bases, with 24 bases separating them. The CDR3 sequence: CASSLPVLGHSLQETQYF. The DNA of the CDR3 is TGTGCCAGCAGCTTACCCGTATTGGGACACAGCCTTCAGGAGACCCAGTACTTC.

There are many counts of this clonotype. V usage is TRBV10-1 and J usage is TRBJ1-1; 7 nucleotides line up with TRBD1. The V segment lost 6 bases and the J segment 6 bases; nucleotides outside the gene matches: 7. The CDR3 is 13 residues long. Germline V lookup: CDR1 WNHNN, CDR2 SYGVQD (reference sequence). The CDR3 loop reads CASSLTGDAEAFF. CDR3 bases: TGCGCCAGCAGCTTAACAGGGGATGCTGAAGCTTTCTTT.

V gene TRBV29-1 combines with J gene TRBJ2-1; 16 nucleotides line up with TRBD2. CDR1 is SQVTM and CDR2 is ANQGSEA in the germline V gene. The CDR3 extends over 15 amino acids. Unmatched junction bases numbered 9, after V lost 8 bases and J lost 8 bases. The CDR3 loop reads CSSRGTSGRADEQFF. CDR3 nucleotide sequence: TGCAGCTCCCGAGGGACTAGCGGGAGGGCCGATGAGCAGTTCTTC.

With respect to this clonotype: Just one base apart from a much larger clone, this may be a read error. The V gene is TRBV18, the J gene TRBJ1-5, with D perhaps TRBD1 (5 bases). The germline V gene encodes CDR1 KGHSH and CDR2 LQKENI. The CDR3 is 19 amino acids. The CDR3 nucleotides are TGTGCCGGCTCACCCATCCGCACTCGAGGACACCTACCCAATCAGCCCCAGCATTTT. This sequence encodes CAGSPIRTRGHLPNQPQHF. Filled out from reference TRBV18 and TRBJ1-5, the complete variable domain reads NAGVMQNPRHLVRRRGQEARLRCSPMKGHSHVYWYRQLPEEGLKFMVYLQKENIIDESGMPKERFSAEFPKEGPSILRIQQVVRGDSAAYFCAGSPIRTRGHLPNQPQHFGDGTRLSIL.

This clonotype was recorded many times. The J gene is TRBJ2-7, the V gene TRBV20-1; 9 nucleotides align to TRBD1. The trim removed 5 bases at V and 2 bases at J, leaving 4 bases unmatched. The CDR3 is 13 residues long. CDR1 is DFQATT and CDR2 is SNEGSKA in the germline V gene (reference sequence). This CDR3 reads CSARWDRAYEQYF. DNA of the CDR3: TGCAGTGCTCGGTGGGACAGGGCCTACGAGCAGTACTTC.

This clonotype was found many times. V usage is TRBV28 and J usage is TRBJ2-7, with 7 bases identical to TRBD1. Germline-derived CDR1 and CDR2 are MDHEN and SYDVKM. The CDR3 has 14 amino acids. The V gene end was trimmed by 11 bases and the J gene end by 2 bases; junction bases not matched to a gene: 12. In DNA form, the CDR3 reads TGTGCCCCCGCCAGGGACAGCAAACCCTACGAGCAGTACTTC. It codes for CAPARDSKPYEQYF.

The CDR3 DNA reads TGTGCCAGTAGTACCTCTTTGGCAGCCATGAATGAGCAGTTCTTC. It codes for CASSTSLAAMNEQFF. This sequence joins TRBV19 and TRBJ2-1; the D is unclear. Germline CDR1 is LNHDA and CDR2 is SQIVND (reference sequence). Trimming left V 4 bases short and J 7 bases short, with 17 bases between. This CDR3 spans 15 amino acids.

In its sample, this clonotype was seen many times. CDR3 region: CASTLTSGRGDIQYF. In nucleotides, the CDR3 is TGTGCCAGCACCTTGACTAGCGGGAGAGGGGACATTCAGTACTTC. V is TRBV2 and J is TRBJ2-4, with 12 bases that match TRBD2. Per the germline V gene, CDR1 is SNHLY and CDR2 is FYNNEI. Trimming took 7 bases from V and 8 from J; bases not matched to a gene: 9. The CDR3 has 15 amino acids. The whole variable domain, remainder taken from reference TRBV2 and TRBJ2-4, is EPEVTQTPSHQVTQMGQEVILRCVPISNHLYFYWYRQILGQKVEFLVSFYNNEISEKSEIFDDQFSVERPDGSNFTLKIRSTKLEDSAMYFCASTLTSGRGDIQYFGAGTRLSVL.

This clonotype was seen repeatedly, ten times or more. The chain employs TRBV18 and TRBJ1-1, with a possible D match to TRBD1 (6 bases). The CDR3 contains 14 residues. The germline gives CDR1 KGHSH, CDR2 LQKENI. V lost 3 bases to trimming and J lost 5 bases, with 13 bases between them. CDR3 DNA sequence: TGTGCCAGCTCACCCATAACAGGGTGGACTGAAGCTTTCTTT. The encoded protein is CASSPITGWTEAFF.

This sequence joins TRBV19 and TRBJ1-6, with TRBD1 matching over 10 bases. CDR1 is LNHDA and CDR2 is SQIVND in the germline V gene (reference sequence). This CDR3 contains 15 residues. V lost 6 bases and J lost 10; bases outside the gene matches: 9. The CDR3 sequence: CASRAGTGVRSPLHF. In DNA form, the CDR3 reads TGTGCCAGTAGGGCCGGGACAGGGGTACGGTCACCCCTCCACTTT.

In its sample, this clonotype was seen a few times. A much larger clone lies a single base off, so this may be a read error. The chain recombines TRBV20-1 with TRBJ2-1, with 13 bases that match TRBD2. The CDR3 is made up of 15 amino acids. Germline-derived CDR1 and CDR2 are DFQATT and SNEGSKA (reference sequence). The CDR3 DNA follows: TGCAGTGCTAGAGATTGGACTAGCGGGAGCAATGGGCAGTTCTTC. The encoded protein is CSARDWTSGSNGQFF.

This clonotype showed up many times. The CDR3 DNA is TGTGCCAGCAGCTTATCCCGCCTTAGCGGGAGGACTCATTACAATGAGCAGTTCTTC. It specifies CASSLSRLSGRTHYNEQFF. The rearrangement links TRBV7-8 to TRBJ2-1; 10 bases agree with TRBD2. After removal of 2 bases from V and 4 bases from J, the junction contained 14 bases not matched to a gene. The CDR3 totals 19 residues. CDR1 SGHVS and CDR2 FQNEAQ come from the germline V gene. The variable domain in full, with the rest retrieved from reference TRBV7-8 and TRBJ2-1, is GAGVSQSPRYKVAKRGQDVALRCDPISGHVSLFWYQQALGQGPEFLTYFQNEAQLDKSGLPSDRFFAERPEGSVSTLKIQRTQQEDSAVYLCASSLSRLSGRTHYNEQFFGPGTRLTVL.

The sample holds a few counts of this clonotype. This sequence joins TRBV7-3 and TRBJ2-7; TRBD2 aligns across 7 bases. CDR3 length equals 18 residues. With 4 bases clipped from V and 3 bases from J, the junction kept 18 bases outside the gene matches. From germline, CDR1 is SGHTA and CDR2 FQGTGA. The CDR3 region has the DNA TGTGCCAGCAGCTATGGGGACTACCCCACACCTACGGACTACGAGCAGTACTTC. Protein sequence: CASSYGDYPTPTDYEQYF.

This clonotype was found once. A read error may explain this, as a much larger clone is one base away. This likely comes from a read error, as the CDR3 has no conserved phenylalanine or tryptophan at its end. This rearrangement joins TRBV18 to TRBJ1-2, with no clear D. This CDR3 is built from 14 residues. V lost 0 bases to trimming and J lost 8 bases, with 13 bases between them. Germline CDR1 KGHSH, CDR2 LQKENI. In nucleotides, the CDR3 is TGTGCCAGCTCACCACCGGGAGTCACTGGGGGCTACACCTCC. As protein: CASSPPGVTGGYTS.

This clonotype was counted ten times or more. This chain uses TRBV20-1 with TRBJ1-5, with 10 bases identical to TRBD1. Trimming took 6 bases from V and 1 from J; bases not matched to a gene: 12. This CDR3 comprises 17 residues. Germline CDR1 and CDR2: DFQATT and SNEGSKA (reference sequence). CDR3 sequence: CSAQRPGQGISNQPQHF. The CDR3 nucleotides read TGCAGTGCCCAGAGGCCGGGACAGGGGATAAGCAATCAGCCCCAGCATTTT.